This passage covers 16 T cell receptor beta chains from one sample sequenced in a study of CD8 T cells in ankylosing spondylitis. General study points: What appeared characteristic of ankylosing spondylitis blood was a TCR beta motif of fewer than ten highly homologous variants.

TCRdb redid the calling of the 5' RACE reads with MiXCR, one entry per CDR3 protein. The sample has approximately 400,000 distinct CDR3 sequences; 17% are singletons. These receptors have no identified antigens. Sequenced: blood, either unsorted or a sorted T cell fraction (not recorded which). These receptors all stem from a male donor with ankylosing spondylitis.

The genes are TRBV5-1 and TRBJ2-6, with D unclear. The CDR3 covers 16 residues. CDR1 is SGHRS, CDR2 YFSETQ, per germline. The ends were cut back, 0 bases at V and 2 bases at J, with 9 bases in the middle. For the CDR3, the DNA is TGCGCCAGCAGCTTGGCAGGTGTAGCTGGGGCCAACGTCCTGACTTTC. Translated: CASSLAGVAGANVLTF.

The V gene is TRBV7-2, the J gene TRBJ1-1; 9 nucleotides line up with TRBD1. The V and J ends lost 5 bases and 7 bases, in that order; junction bases with no gene match: 8. Germline V CDR1 and CDR2: SGHTA, FQGNSA. The CDR3 contains 14 residues. The CDR3 DNA reads as TGTGCCAGCAGCCTAACTACAGGGGGCCTTGAAGCTTTCTTT. Amino acids: CASSLTTGGLEAFF. Supplemented by reference TRBV7-2 and TRBJ1-1, the full variable domain reads GAGVSQSPSNKVTEKGKDVELRCDPISGHTALYWYRQSLGQGLEFLIYFQGNSAPDKSGLPSDRFSAERTGGSVSTLTIQRTQQEDSAVYLCASSLTTGGLEAFFGQGTRLTVV.

This clonotype was observed a handful of times. The chain couples TRBV12-3 or TRBV12-4 to TRBJ1-5; D possibly corresponds to TRBD1 (6 bases). The V and J ends lost 6 bases and 4 bases respectively, with 13 bases between them. The CDR3 spans 14 residues. The CDR3 DNA reads as TGTGCCAGCAGACTCTCAAGGGGGAATCAGCCCCAGCATTTT. It is translated as CASRLSRGNQPQHF.

This CDR3 reads CASRPPGGPNQPQHF. As DNA, the CDR3 is TGTGCCAGCAGGCCCCCCGGGGGCCCCAATCAGCCCCAGCATTTT. V usage is TRBV6-1 and J usage is TRBJ1-5; D may be TRBD1 (6 bases). The CDR3 length is 15 residues. The germline CDR1 and CDR2 sequences are MNHNS and SASEGT. V was shortened by 6 bases and J by 3 bases, with 15 bases between the two germline ends.

This clonotype was counted a few times. The V and J genes are TRBV6-1 and TRBJ1-6, with a possible D match to TRBD1 (5 bases). V gave up 7 bases and J gave up 9 bases, with 19 bases separating them. The germline V gene has CDR1 MNHNS and CDR2 SASEGT. The CDR3 sequence is 15 residues long. The DNA for the CDR3 is TGTGCCAGCACCACCGGGGCGTTGGTCGGTTCACCCCTCCACTTT. This translates into CASTTGALVGSPLHF.

At least ten counts were recorded for this clonotype. This sequence joins TRBV7-2 and TRBJ2-7; D gene ambiguous. The CDR3 spans 14 residues. Trimming stripped 0 bases from V and 4 bases from J, with 10 bases between. Germline values: CDR1 SGHTA, CDR2 FQGNSA. The CDR3 nucleotides are TGTGCCAGCAGCTTAGCACACTTATCTTACGAGCAGTACTTC. This sequence encodes CASSLAHLSYEQYF.

The chain couples TRBV3-1 to TRBJ2-1; no definite D call. V was trimmed by 2 bases and J by 10 bases, leaving 15 bases between them. This CDR3 has 14 residues. The germline CDR1 and CDR2 sequences are LGHDT and YNNKEL (reference sequence). The CDR3 here is CASSQLSGKGEQFF. The CDR3 nucleotides are TGTGCCAGCAGCCAACTTTCGGGTAAAGGGGAGCAGTTCTTC.

The gene calls are TRBV6-1 and TRBJ2-1, with D tentatively TRBD2 (6 bases). Trimming left V 6 bases short and J 10 bases short, with 16 bases between. CDR3 length equals 13 residues. Germline loops: CDR1 MNHNS, CDR2 SASEGT. The CDR3 loop reads CASSTAPAGEQFF. DNA for the CDR3: TGTGCCAGCAGCACAGCCCCGGCGGGGGAGCAGTTCTTC.

This clonotype was seen only a few times. The chain joins TRBV4-3 to TRBJ2-2, with TRBD2 matching over 10 bases. Germline CDR1 is LGHNA and CDR2 is YSLEER. The CDR3 sequence is 19 residues long. Trimming cost V 0 bases and J 6 bases; bases outside gene matches: 13. The CDR3 protein is CASSQDPAGTSVVAGELFF. As DNA, the CDR3 is TGCGCCAGCAGCCAAGATCCGGCAGGGACTAGCGTAGTGGCCGGGGAGCTGTTTTTT.

This clonotype was counted a single time. The chain joins TRBV7-9 to TRBJ1-4; D is unclear. The CDR3 is 14 residues long. Trimming cost V 3 bases and J 3 bases, with 8 bases left between them. Germline CDR1 and CDR2: SEHNR and FQNEAQ (reference sequence). CDR3 region: CASSFGGPNEKLFF. For the CDR3, the DNA is TGTGCCAGCAGCTTTGGAGGACCTAATGAAAAACTGTTTTTT.

This rearrangement joins TRBV12-3 or TRBV12-4 to TRBJ2-3; 10 bases line up with TRBD2. The V segment lost 1 base and the J segment 4 bases; nucleotides outside the gene matches: 11. This CDR3 is 18 amino acids long. CDR3 sequence (DNA): TGTGCCAGCAGTTTAGGGGGCCGAGGGCTAGCGGGAGCAGATACGCAGTATTTT. Its protein product is CASSLGGRGLAGADTQYF.

This clonotype was seen just once. This chain connects TRBV2 to TRBJ2-5; D gene uncertain. The CDR3 sequence is 13 residues long. CDR1 and CDR2 (germline): SNHLY, FYNNEI. The V end was cut by 6 bases, the J end by 1 base, with 9 bases between. The chain's CDR3 is CASRVDVQETQYF. The CDR3 DNA sequence: TGTGCCAGCAGGGTGGACGTCCAAGAGACCCAGTACTTC.

The rearrangement links TRBV21-1 to TRBJ2-7. TRBV21-1 is a documented pseudogene. This CDR3 has 13 amino acids. The CDR3 nucleotides read TGTGCCATCGATTTAGGGGGAGCTTACGAGCAGTACTTC. This translates into CAIDLGGAYEQYF.

The chain is built from TRBV20-1 and TRBJ2-5; 10 bases align to TRBD2. Germline CDR1 reads DFQATT; CDR2 reads SNEGSKA (reference sequence). Trimming cost V 4 bases and J 6 bases; bases outside gene matches: 8. The CDR3 spans 14 residues. CDR3 in DNA: TGCAGTGCTAAACCTGGGACTAGCGTGCAGACCCAGTACTTC. Translating it yields CSAKPGTSVQTQYF.

This clonotype was seen a handful of times. The chain couples TRBV5-5 to TRBJ1-5, with 7 bases lining up with TRBD1. CDR3 size: 16 residues. Trimming at V came to 4 bases and at J to 0 bases, leaving 7 bases not matched to a gene. The germline V gene has CDR1 SGHKS and CDR2 YYEKEE (reference sequence). The CDR3 here is CASSSDRVSSNQPQHF. CDR3 nucleotides: TGTGCCAGCAGCAGCGACAGGGTCTCTAGCAATCAGCCCCAGCATTTT.

The chain carries TRBV6-1 and TRBJ2-7; no firm D call. The ends were cut back, 6 bases at V and 4 bases at J, with 16 bases in the middle. CDR1 is MNHNS, CDR2 SASEGT, per germline. This CDR3 spans 14 amino acids. The CDR3 sequence is CASSPRRPGYEQYF. The CDR3 DNA is TGTGCCAGCAGCCCCCGCAGGCCGGGTTACGAGCAGTACTTC.